This TCR beta chain was found in a study of cytomegalovirus exposure and HLA in healthy donors. The CDR3 spans 14 residues. Germline CDR1 and CDR2: SGHNT and YENEEA. Germline trimming cut 5 bases from V and 3 bases from J; bases unmatched to any gene: 4. Findings and limits, study-wide: Across donors, presence/absence analyses took sequencing depth to be roughly uniform. Most TCR sequences showed up rarely, but some public TCRs showed up in many donors.

As regards this clone: Its matching antigen is unknown.

PCR primers comprised 60 Vbeta and 13 Jbeta primers. Using immunoSEQ multiplex PCR, the repertoire was profiled, and TCRdb retains in-frame clones only, with some absent. Of some 130,000 clones in the sample, around 78% are singletons; the top ten hold approximately 1.7%. The V gene is TRBV11-3, the J gene TRBJ1-3; TRBD1 agrees at 7 bases. The material sequenced was PBMCs. This clonotype was sampled from a woman aged 50 to 65 in good health and CMV-seronegative. The CDR3 loop reads CASSVGTDGNTIYF. In DNA, the CDR3 is TGTGCCAGCAGCGTCGGGACAGATGGAAACACCATATATTTT.